This T cell receptor (beta chain) was profiled in a study of blood T cell repertoires in COVID-19. The assay was immunoSEQ multiplex PCR, and TCRdb's table has in-frame clones only and misses some. The sample holds approximately 350,000 clones, approximately 88% seen once. V dropped 4 bases and J dropped 4; count of bases not matched to a gene: 19. CDR3 length: 22 residues. Germline V CDR1 and CDR2: SGDLS, YYNGEE. This sequence joins TRBV9 and TRBJ2-2, with 16 nucleotides matching TRBD2. Sequenced: peripheral blood. The receptor was derived from a woman aged 25 to 39 with COVID-19, enrolled during active disease. CDR3 bases: TGTGCCAGCAGCCCACCAAGGGGGACTAGCGGGAGGGCCCAGGTAGGCACCGGGGAGCTGTTTTTT. Translated, it gives CASSPPRGTSGRAQVGTGELFF.